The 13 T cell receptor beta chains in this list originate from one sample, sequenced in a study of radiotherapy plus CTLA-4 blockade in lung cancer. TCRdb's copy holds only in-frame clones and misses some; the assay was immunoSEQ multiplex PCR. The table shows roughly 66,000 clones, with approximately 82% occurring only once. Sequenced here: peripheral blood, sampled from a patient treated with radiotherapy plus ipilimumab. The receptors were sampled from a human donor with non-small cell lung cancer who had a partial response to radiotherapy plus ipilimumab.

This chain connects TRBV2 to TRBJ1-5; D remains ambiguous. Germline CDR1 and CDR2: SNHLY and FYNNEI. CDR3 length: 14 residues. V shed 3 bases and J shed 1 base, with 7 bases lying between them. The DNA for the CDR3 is TGTGCCAGCAGTGATAGTCTCAGCAATCAGCCCCAGCATTTT. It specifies CASSDSLSNQPQHF.

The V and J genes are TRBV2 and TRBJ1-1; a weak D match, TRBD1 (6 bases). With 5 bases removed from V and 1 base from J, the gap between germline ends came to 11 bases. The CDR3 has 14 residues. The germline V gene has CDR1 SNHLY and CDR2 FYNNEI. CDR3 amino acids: CASSIMGQNTEAFF. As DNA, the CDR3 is TGTGCCAGCAGTATCATGGGACAGAACACTGAAGCTTTCTTT.

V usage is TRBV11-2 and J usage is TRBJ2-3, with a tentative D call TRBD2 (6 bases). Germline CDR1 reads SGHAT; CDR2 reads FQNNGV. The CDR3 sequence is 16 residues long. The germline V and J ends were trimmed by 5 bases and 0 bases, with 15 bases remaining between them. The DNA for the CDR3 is TGTGCCAGCAGCCCCACTAGCAGATCTAGCACAGATACGCAGTATTTT. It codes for CASSPTSRSSTDTQYF.

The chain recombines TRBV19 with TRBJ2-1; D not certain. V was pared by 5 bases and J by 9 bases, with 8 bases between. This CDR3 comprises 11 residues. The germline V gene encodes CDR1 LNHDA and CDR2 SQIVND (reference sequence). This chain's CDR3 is CASSLTTEQFF. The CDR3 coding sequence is TGTGCCAGTAGTTTGACAACTGAGCAGTTCTTC.

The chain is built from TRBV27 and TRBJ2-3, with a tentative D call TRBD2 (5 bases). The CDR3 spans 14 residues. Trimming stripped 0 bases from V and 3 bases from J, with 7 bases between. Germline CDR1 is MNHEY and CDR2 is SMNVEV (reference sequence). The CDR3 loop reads CASSLSPGTDTQYF. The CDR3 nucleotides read TGTGCCAGCAGTTTATCTCCGGGGACAGATACGCAGTATTTT.

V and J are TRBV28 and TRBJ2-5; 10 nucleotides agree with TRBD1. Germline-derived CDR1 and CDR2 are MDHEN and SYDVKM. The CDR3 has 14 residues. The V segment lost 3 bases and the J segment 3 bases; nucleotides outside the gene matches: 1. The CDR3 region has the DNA TGTGCCAGCAGTTTTGGGACAGGGGAAGAGACCCAGTACTTC. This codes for CASSFGTGEETQYF.

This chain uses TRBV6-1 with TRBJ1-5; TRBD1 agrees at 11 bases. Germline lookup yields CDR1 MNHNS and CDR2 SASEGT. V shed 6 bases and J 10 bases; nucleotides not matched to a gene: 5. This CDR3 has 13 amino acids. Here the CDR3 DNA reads TGTGCCAGCAGGGGGACAGGGGGGGAACCCCAGCATTTT. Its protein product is CASRGTGGEPQHF.

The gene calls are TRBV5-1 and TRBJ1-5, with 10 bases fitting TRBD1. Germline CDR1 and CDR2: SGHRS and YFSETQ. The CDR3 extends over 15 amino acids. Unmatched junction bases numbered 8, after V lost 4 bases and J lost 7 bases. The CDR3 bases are TGCGCCAGCAGCACCAATGGACAGGGGGGGCAGCCCCAGCATTTT. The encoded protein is CASSTNGQGGQPQHF.

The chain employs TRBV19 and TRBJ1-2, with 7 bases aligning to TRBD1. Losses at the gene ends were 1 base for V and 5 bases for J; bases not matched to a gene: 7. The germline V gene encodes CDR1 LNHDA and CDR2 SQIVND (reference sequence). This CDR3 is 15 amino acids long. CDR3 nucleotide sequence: TGTGCCAGTAGTATAGGTGGAGGGGGCGCGTATGGCTACACCTTC. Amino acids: CASSIGGGGAYGYTF.

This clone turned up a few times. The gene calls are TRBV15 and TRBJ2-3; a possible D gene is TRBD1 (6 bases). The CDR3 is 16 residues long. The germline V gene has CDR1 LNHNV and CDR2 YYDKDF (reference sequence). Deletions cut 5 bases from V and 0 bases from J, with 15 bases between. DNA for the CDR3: TGTGCCACCAGCGCTTACCCGGACAGTAGCACAGATACGCAGTATTTT. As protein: CATSAYPDSSTDTQYF.

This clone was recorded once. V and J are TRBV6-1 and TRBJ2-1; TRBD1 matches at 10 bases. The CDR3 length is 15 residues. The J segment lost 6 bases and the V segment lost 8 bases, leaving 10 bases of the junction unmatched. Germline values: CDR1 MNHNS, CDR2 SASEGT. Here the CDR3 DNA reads TGTGCCAGCCATGACACCGGGACAGGGGTCAATGAGCAGTTCTTC. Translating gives CASHDTGTGVNEQFF.

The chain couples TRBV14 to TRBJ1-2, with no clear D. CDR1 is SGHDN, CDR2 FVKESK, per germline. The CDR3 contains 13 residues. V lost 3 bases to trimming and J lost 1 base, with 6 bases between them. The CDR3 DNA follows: TGTGCCAGCAGCCAGGCAGTTAACTATGGCTACACCTTC. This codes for CASSQAVNYGYTF.

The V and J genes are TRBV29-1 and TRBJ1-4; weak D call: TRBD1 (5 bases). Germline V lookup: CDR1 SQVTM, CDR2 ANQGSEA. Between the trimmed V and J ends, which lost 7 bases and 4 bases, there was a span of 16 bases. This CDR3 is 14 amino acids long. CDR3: CSAQARDYNEKLFF. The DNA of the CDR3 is TGCAGCGCCCAAGCGAGGGACTATAATGAAAAACTGTTTTTT.